The T cell receptor beta chain described here comes from a study of blood T cell repertoires in COVID-19. Overall study: Collection of acute and convalescent COVID-19 samples took place in the United States, Italy and Spain. T cells, B-cell-depleted T cells, or PBMCs provided the cDNA or gDNA that served as material.

This CDR3 comprises 15 residues. Trimming removed 7 bases at V and 2 bases at J, with 17 bases between. The germline CDR1 and CDR2 sequences are SGHRS and YFSETQ. In the authors' methods: The assay estimated nucleated cells by amplifying reference gene primers. The repertoire was sequenced with immunoSEQ multiplex PCR; TCRdb's copy has only in-frame clones and lacks some. The V and J calls and clone size were taken over from that table, and D and trimming were inferred from the DNA. The sample holds some 200,000 clones, more than 70% seen once. V usage is TRBV5-1 and J usage is TRBJ2-3; D is possibly TRBD2 (5 bases). This sequence was found in a woman aged 55-70 years with acute or convalescent COVID-19. Sequencing used peripheral blood. CDR3 in DNA: TGCGCCAGCGCGTCCGGTGGGAGCCTCACAGATACGCAGTATTTT. Translated, it gives CASASGGSLTDTQYF.